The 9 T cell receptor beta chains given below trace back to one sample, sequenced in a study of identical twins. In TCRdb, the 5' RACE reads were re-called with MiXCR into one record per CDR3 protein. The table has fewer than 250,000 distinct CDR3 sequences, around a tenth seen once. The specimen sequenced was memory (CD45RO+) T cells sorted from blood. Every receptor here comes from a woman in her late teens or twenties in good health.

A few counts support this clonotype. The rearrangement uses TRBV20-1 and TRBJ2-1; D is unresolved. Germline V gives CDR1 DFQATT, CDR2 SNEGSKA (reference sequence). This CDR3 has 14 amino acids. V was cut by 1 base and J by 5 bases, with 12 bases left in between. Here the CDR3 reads CSARGTLRHNEQFF. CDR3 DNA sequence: TGCAGTGCTAGAGGGACCCTAAGACACAATGAGCAGTTCTTC.

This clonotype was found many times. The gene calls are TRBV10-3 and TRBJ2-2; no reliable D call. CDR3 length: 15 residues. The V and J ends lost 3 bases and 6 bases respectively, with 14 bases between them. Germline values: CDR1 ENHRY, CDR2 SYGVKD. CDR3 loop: CAISDRTFSSGELFF. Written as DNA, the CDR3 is TGTGCCATCAGTGATCGGACCTTCTCTTCCGGGGAGCTGTTTTTT.

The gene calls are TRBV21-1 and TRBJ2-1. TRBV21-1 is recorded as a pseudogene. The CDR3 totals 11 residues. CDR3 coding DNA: TGTGCCAGCAGCAAAATAAATGAGCAGTTCTTC. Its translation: CASSKINEQFF.

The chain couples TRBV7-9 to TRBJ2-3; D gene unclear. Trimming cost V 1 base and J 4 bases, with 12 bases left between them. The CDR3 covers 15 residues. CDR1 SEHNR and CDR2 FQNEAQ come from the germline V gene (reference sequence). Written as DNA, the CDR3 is TGTGCCAGCAGCTTAGTGACGTTCGGATCAGATACGCAGTATTTT. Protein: CASSLVTFGSDTQYF.

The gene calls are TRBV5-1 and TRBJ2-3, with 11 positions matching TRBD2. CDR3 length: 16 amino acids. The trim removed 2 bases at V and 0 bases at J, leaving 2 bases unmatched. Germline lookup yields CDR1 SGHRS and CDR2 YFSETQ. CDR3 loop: CASSFLAGGSTDTQYF. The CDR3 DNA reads TGCGCCAGCAGCTTTCTAGCGGGGGGCAGCACAGATACGCAGTATTTT.

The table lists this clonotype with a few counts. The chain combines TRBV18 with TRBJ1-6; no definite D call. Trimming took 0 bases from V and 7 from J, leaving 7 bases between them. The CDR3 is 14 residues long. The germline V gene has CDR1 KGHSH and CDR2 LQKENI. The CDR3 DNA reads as TGTGCCAGCTCACCACCTTTCGGCAATTCACCCCTCCACTTT. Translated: CASSPPFGNSPLHF.

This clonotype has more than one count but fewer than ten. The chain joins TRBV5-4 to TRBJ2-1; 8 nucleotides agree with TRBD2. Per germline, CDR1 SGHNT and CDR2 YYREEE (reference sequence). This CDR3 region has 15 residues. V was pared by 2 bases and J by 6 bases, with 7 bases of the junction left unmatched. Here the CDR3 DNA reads TGTGCCAGCAGCTTTGGACTAGCTCCCAGCAATGAGCAGTTCTTC. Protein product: CASSFGLAPSNEQFF.

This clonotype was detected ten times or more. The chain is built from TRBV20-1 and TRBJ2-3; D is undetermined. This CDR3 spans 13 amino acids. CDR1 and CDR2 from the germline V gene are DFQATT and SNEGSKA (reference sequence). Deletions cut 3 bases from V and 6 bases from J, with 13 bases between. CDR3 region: CSARGGHDDTQYF. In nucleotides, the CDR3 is TGCAGTGCTAGGGGTGGCCACGACGATACGCAGTATTTT.

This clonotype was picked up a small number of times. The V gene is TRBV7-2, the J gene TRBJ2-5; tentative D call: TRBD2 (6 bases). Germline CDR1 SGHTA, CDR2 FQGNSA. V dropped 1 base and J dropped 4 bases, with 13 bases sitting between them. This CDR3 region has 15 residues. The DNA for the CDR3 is TGTGCCAGCAGCTTAGGTACGGGAGCCACAGAGACCCAGTACTTC. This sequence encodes CASSLGTGATETQYF.